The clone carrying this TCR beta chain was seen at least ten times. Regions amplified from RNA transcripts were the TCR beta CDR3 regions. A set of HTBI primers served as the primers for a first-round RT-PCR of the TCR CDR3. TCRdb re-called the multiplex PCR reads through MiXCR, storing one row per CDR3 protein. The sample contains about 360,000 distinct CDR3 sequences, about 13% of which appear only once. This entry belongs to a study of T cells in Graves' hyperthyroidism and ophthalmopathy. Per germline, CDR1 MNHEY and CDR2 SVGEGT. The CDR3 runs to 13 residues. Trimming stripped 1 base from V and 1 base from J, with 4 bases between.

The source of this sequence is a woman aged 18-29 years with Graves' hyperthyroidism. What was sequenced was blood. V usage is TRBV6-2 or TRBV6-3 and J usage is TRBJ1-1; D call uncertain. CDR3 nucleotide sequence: TGTGCCAGCAGTTACTTATGGAACACTGAAGCTTTCTTT. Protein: CASSYLWNTEAFF.